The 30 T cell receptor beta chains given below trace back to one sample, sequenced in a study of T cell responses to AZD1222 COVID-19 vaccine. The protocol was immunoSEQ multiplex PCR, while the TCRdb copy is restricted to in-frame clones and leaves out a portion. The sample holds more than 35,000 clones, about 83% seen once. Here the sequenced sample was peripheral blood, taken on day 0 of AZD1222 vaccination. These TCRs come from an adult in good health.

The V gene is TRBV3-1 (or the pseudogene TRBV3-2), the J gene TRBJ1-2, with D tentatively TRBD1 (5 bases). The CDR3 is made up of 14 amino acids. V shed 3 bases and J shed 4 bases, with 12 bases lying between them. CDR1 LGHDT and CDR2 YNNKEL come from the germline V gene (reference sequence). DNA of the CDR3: TGTGCCAGCAGCCAGGCGGGACGTTCCTATGGCTACACCTTC. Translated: CASSQAGRSYGYTF.

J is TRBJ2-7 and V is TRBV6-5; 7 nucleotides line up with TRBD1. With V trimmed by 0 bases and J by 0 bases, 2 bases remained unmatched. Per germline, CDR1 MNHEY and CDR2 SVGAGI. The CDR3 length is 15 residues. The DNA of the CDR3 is TGTGCCAGCAGTTACTCGGCAGGGGGCTCCTACGAGCAGTACTTC. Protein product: CASSYSAGGSYEQYF.

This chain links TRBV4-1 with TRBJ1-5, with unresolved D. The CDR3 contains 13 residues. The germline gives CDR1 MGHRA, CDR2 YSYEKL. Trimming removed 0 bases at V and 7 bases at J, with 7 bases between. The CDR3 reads CASSQDPGQPQHF. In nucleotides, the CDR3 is TGCGCCAGCAGCCAAGATCCCGGGCAGCCCCAGCATTTT.

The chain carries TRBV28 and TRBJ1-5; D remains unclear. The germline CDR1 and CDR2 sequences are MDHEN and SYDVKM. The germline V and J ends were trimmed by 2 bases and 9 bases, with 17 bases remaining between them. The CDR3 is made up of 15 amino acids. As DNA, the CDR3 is TGTGCCAGCAGTTTAGGACGGTCTTTCTCTCGGCCCCAGCATTTT. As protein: CASSLGRSFSRPQHF. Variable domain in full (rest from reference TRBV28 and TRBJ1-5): DVKVTQSSRYLVKRTGEKVFLECVQDMDHENMFWYRQDPGLGLRLIYFSYDVKMKEKGDIPEGYSVSREKKERFSLILESASTNQTSMYLCASSLGRSFSRPQHFGDGTRLSIL.

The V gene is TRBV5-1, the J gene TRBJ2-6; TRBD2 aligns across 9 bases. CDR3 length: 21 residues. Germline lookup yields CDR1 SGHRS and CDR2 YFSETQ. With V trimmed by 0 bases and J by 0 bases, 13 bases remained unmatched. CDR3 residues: CASSLGHLAGISDSGANVLTF. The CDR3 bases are TGCGCCAGCAGCTTGGGACACCTAGCGGGAATAAGTGACTCTGGGGCCAACGTCCTGACTTTC.

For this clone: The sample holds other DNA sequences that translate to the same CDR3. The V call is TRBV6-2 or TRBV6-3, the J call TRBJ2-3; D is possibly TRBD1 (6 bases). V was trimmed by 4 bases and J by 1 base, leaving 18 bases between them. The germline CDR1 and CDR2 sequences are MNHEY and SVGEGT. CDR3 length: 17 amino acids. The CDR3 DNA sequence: TGTGCCAGCAGTTCTCGGTTGAGAGCAGGGGGCACAGATACGCAGTATTTT. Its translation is CASSSRLRAGGTDTQYF.

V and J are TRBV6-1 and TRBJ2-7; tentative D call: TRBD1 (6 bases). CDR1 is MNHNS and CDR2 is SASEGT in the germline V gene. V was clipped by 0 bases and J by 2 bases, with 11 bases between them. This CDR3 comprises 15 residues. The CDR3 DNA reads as TGTGCCAGCAGTGAAGCTCAGGGGTTCCCCTACGAGCAGTACTTC. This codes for CASSEAQGFPYEQYF.

CDR3 region: CASRDRGYEQYF. As DNA, the CDR3 is TGTGCCAGCAGAGACAGGGGGTACGAGCAGTACTTC. The chain has TRBV6-5 and TRBJ2-7, with 9 bases matching TRBD1. Germline assignment: CDR1 MNHEY and CDR2 SVGAGI. The CDR3 spans 12 residues. After removal of 6 bases from V and 4 bases from J, the junction contained 1 base not matched to a gene.

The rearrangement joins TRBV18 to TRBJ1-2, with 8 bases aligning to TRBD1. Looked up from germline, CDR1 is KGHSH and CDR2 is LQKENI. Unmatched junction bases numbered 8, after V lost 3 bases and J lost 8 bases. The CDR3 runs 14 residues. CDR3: CASSPPDRVKGYTF. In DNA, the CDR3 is TGTGCCAGCTCACCGCCGGACAGGGTTAAGGGCTACACCTTC.

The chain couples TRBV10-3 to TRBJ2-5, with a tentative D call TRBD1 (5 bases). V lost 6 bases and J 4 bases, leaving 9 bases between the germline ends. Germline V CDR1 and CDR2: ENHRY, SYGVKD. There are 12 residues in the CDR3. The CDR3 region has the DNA TGTGCCATCAGCGCTGGGGCAGAGACCCAGTACTTC. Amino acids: CAISAGAETQYF.

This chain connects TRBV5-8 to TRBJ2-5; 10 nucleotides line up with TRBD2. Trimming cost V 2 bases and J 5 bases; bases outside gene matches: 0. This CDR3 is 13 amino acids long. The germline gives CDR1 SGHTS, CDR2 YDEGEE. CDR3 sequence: CASSLLAGETQYF. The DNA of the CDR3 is TGTGCCAGCAGCTTACTAGCGGGGGAGACCCAGTACTTC.

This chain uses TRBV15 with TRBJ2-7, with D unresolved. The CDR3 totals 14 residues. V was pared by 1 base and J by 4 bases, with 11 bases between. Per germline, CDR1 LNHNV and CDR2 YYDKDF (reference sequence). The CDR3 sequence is CATSRGTETYEQYF. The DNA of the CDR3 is TGTGCCACCAGCAGAGGAACAGAGACTTACGAGCAGTACTTC.

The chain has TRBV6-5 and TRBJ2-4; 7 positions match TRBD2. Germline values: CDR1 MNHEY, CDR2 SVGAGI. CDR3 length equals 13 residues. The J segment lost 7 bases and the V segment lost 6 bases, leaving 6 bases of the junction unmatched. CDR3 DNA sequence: TGTGCCAGCAGGGCGGGAGCGGGGAACATTCAGTACTTC. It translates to CASRAGAGNIQYF.

CDR3 loop: CASSWLEGSDEQFF. The CDR3 region has the DNA TGTGCCAGCAGCTGGCTGGAGGGCTCGGATGAGCAGTTCTTC. The V and J genes are TRBV7-6 and TRBJ2-1; D is possibly TRBD2 (6 bases). CDR1 is SGHVS, CDR2 FNYEAQ, per germline. Trimming took off 4 bases at V and 8 bases at J, with 15 bases between the two ends. CDR3 size: 14 residues.

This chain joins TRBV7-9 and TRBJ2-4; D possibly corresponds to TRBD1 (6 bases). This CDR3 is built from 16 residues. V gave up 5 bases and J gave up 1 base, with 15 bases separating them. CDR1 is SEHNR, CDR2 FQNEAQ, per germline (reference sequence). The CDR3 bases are TGTGCCAGCAGCGTACAGGGTGAGGTGGCCAAAAACATTCAGTACTTC. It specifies CASSVQGEVAKNIQYF.

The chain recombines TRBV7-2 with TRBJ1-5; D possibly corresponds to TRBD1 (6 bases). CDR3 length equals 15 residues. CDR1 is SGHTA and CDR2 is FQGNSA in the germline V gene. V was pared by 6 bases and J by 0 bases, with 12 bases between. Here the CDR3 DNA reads TGTGCCAGCAGGGGGACAAGGGATAGCAATCAGCCCCAGCATTTT. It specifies CASRGTRDSNQPQHF.

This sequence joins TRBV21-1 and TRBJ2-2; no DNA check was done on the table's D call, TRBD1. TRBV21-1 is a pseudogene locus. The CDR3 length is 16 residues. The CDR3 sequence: CASSVRDREDTGELFF. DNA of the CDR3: TGTGCCAGCAGCGTCCGGGACAGGGAAGACACCGGGGAGCTGTTTTTT.

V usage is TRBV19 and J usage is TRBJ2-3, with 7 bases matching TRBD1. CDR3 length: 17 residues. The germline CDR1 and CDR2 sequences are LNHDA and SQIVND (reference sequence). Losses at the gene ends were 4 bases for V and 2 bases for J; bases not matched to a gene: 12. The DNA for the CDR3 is TGTGCCAGTAGTACCGCTCGGGACAGCCCATTCACAGATACGCAGTATTTT. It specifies CASSTARDSPFTDTQYF.

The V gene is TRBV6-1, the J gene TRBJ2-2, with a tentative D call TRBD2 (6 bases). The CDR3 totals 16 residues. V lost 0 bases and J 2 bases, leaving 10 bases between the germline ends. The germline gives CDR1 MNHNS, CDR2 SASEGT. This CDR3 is CASSEALGGNTGELFF. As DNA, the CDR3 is TGTGCCAGCAGTGAAGCATTGGGGGGTAACACCGGGGAGCTGTTTTTT.

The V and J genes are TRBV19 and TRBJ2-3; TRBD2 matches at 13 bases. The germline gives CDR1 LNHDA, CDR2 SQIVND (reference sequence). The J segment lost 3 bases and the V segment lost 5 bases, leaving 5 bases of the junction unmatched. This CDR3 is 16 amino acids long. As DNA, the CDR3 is TGTGCCAGTAGTGTGGGGACTAGCGGGATTACAGATACGCAGTATTTT. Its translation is CASSVGTSGITDTQYF.

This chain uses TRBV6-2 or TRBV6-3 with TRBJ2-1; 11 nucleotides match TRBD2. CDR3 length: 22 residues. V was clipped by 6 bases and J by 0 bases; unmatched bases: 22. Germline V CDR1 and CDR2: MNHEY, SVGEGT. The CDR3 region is CASSLRLPRLAGGKSSYNEQFF. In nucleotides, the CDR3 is TGTGCCAGCAGCCTCCGACTGCCCCGGCTAGCGGGGGGAAAGAGCTCCTACAATGAGCAGTTCTTC.

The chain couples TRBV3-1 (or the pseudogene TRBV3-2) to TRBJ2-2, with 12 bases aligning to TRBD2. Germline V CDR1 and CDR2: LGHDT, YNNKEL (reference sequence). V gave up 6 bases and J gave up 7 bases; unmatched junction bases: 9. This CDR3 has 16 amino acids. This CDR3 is CASRGTSGGFVGELFF. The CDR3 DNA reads TGTGCCAGCAGGGGCACTAGCGGGGGGTTCGTCGGGGAGCTGTTTTTT.

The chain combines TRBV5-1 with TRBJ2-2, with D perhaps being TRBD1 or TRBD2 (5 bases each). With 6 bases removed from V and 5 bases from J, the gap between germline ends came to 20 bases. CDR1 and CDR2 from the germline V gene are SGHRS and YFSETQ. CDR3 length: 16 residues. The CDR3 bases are TGCGCCAGCACAAGTGGGGTCGAGTGGGGGACCGGGGAGCTGTTTTTT. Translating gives CASTSGVEWGTGELFF.

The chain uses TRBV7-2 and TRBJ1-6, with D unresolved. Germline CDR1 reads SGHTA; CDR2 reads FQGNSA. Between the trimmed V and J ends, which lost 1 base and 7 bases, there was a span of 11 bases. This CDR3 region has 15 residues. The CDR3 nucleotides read TGTGCCAGCAGCTTAGGTCGGTCGGGGAATTCACCCCTCCACTTT. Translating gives CASSLGRSGNSPLHF.

The CDR3, as DNA: TGTGCCAGCAGTCAACAGGGTCGGGAGCAGTACTTC. This gives the protein CASSQQGREQYF. V is TRBV2 and J is TRBJ2-7; D possibly corresponds to TRBD1 (6 bases). The V gene's germline CDR1 is SNHLY and CDR2 FYNNEI. V was cut by 5 bases and J by 7 bases, with 12 bases left in between. The CDR3 is 12 residues long.

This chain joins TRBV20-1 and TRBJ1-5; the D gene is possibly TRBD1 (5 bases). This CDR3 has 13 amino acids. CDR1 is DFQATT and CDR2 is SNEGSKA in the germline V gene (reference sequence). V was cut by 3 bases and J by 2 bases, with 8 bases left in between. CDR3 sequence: CSASRDGNQPQHF. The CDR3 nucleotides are TGCAGTGCTAGTCGGGACGGCAATCAGCCCCAGCATTTT.

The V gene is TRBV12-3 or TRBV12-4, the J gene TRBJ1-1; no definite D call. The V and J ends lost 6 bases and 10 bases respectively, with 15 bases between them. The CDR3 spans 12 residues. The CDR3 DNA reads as TGTGCCAGCAGCGCGGCGGTAAGATTAGCTTTCTTT. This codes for CASSAAVRLAFF.

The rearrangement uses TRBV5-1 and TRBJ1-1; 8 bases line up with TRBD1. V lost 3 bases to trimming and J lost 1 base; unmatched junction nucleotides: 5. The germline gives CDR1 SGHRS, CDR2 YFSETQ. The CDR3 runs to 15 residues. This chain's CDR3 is CASSSGQEGNTEAFF. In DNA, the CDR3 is TGCGCCAGCAGCTCGGGACAGGAGGGGAACACTGAAGCTTTCTTT.

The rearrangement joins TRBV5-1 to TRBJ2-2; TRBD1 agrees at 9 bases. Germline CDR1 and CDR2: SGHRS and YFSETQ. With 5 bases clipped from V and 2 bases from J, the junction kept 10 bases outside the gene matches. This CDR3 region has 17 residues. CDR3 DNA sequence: TGCGCCAGCAGTCCCATGGGGACAGGGAAAAACACCGGGGAGCTGTTTTTT. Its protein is CASSPMGTGKNTGELFF.

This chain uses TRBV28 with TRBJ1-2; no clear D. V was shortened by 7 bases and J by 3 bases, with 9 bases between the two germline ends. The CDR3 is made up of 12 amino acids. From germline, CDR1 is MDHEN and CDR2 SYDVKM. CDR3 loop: CASKTWDYGYTF. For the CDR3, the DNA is TGTGCCAGCAAAACGTGGGACTATGGCTACACCTTC.